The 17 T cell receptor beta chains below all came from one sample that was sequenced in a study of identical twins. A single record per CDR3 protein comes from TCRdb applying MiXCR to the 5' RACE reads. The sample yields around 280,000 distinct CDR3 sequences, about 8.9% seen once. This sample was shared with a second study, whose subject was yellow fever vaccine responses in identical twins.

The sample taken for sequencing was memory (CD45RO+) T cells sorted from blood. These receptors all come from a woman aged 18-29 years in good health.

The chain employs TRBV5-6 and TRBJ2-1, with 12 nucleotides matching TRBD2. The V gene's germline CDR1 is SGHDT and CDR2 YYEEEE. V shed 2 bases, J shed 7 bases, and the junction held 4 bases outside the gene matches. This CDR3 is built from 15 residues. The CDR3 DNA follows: TGTGCCAGCAGCTTTGCGGGACTAGCGGGTAATGAGCAGTTCTTC. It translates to CASSFAGLAGNEQFF. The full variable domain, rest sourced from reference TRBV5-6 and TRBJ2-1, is DAGVTQSPTHLIKTRGQQVTLRCSPKSGHDTVSWYQQALGQGPQFIFQYYEEEERQRGNFPDRFSGHQFPNYSSELNVNALLLGDSALYLCASSFAGLAGNEQFFGPGTRLTVL.

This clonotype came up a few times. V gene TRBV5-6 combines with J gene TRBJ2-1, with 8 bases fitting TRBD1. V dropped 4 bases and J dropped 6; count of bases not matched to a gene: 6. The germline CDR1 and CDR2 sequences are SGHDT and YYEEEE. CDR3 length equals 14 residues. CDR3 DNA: TGTGCCAGCAGCGGGAGAGGACAGGGCAATGAGCAGTTCTTC. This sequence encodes CASSGRGQGNEQFF.

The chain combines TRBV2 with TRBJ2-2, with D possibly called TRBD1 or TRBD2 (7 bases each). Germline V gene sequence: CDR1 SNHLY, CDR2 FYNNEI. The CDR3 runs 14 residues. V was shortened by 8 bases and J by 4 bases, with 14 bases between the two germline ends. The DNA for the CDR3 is TGTGCCAGCTTCGACAGGGAGGGCACCGGGGAGCTGTTTTTT. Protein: CASFDREGTGELFF.

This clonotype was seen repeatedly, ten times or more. The chain's CDR3 is CASSRVVSATNTEAFF. In DNA, the CDR3 is TGTGCCAGCAGCAGAGTCGTGTCGGCGACGAACACTGAAGCTTTCTTT. The chain recombines TRBV7-8 with TRBJ1-1, with unresolved D. The CDR3 covers 16 residues. V lost 5 bases to trimming and J lost 1 base, with 17 bases between them. In germline, CDR1 is SGHVS, CDR2 FQNEAQ.

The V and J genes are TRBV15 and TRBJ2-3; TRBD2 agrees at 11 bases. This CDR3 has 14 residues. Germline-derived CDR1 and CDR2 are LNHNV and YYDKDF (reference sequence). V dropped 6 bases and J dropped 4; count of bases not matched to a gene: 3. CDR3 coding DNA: TGTGCCACCAGGGTAGCGGGGGGGGCAGATACGCAGTATTTT. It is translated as CATRVAGGADTQYF.

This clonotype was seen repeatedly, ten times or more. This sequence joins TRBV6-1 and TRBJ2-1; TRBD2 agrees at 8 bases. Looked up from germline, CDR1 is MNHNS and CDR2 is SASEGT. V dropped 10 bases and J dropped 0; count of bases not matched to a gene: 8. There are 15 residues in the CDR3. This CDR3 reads CATPGGPNSYNEQFF. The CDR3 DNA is TGTGCCACTCCGGGAGGGCCTAACTCCTACAATGAGCAGTTCTTC.

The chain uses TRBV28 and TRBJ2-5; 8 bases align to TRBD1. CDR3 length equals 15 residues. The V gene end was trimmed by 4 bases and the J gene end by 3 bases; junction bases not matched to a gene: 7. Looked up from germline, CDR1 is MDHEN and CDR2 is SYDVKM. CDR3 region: CASSSRTGPKETQYF. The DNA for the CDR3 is TGTGCCAGCAGTTCTCGGACAGGGCCCAAAGAGACCCAGTACTTC. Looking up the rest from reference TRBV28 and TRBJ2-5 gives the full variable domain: DVKVTQSSRYLVKRTGEKVFLECVQDMDHENMFWYRQDPGLGLRLIYFSYDVKMKEKGDIPEGYSVSREKKERFSLILESASTNQTSMYLCASSSRTGPKETQYFGPGTRLLVL.

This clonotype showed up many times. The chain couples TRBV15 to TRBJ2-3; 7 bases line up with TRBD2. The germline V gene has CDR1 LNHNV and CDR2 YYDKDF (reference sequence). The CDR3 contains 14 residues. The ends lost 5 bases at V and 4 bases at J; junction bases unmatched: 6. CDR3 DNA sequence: TGTGCCACCAGCGGCGGGGGTAGTGCAGATACGCAGTATTTT. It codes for CATSGGGSADTQYF.

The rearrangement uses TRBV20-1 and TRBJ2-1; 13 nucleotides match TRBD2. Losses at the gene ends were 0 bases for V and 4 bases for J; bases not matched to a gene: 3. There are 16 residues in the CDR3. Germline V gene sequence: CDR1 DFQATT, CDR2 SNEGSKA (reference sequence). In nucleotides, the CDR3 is TGCAGTGCTAGAGATGGACTAGCGGGGGATTACAATGAGCAGTTCTTC. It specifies CSARDGLAGDYNEQFF.

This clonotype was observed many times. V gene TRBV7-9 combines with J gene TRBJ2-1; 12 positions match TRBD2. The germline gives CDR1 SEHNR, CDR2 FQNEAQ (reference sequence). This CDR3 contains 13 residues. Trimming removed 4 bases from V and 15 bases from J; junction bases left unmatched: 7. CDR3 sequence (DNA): TGTGCCAGCAGCTCGTCTAGCGGGGGGGCCCGGTTCTTC. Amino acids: CASSSSSGGARFF.

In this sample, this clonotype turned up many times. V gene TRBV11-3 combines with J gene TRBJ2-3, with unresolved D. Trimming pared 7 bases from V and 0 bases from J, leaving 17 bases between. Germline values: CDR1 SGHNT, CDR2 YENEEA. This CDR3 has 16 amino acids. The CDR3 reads CASKLVRGSSTDTQYF. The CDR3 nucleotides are TGTGCCAGCAAGTTAGTTCGCGGATCTAGCACAGATACGCAGTATTTT.

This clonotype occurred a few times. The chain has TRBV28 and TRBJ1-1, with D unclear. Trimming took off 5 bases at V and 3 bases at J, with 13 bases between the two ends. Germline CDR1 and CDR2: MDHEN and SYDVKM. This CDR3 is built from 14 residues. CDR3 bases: TGTGCCAGCAGTATCTCCGGACGTTACACTGAAGCTTTCTTT. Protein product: CASSISGRYTEAFF.

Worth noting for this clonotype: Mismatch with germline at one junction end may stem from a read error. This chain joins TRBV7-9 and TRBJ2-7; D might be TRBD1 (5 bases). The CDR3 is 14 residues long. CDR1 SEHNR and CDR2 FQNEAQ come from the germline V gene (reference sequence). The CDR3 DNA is TGTGCCAGCAGCGCGACACAGGTTTCCTGCGAGCAGTACTTC. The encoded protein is CASSATQVSCEQYF.

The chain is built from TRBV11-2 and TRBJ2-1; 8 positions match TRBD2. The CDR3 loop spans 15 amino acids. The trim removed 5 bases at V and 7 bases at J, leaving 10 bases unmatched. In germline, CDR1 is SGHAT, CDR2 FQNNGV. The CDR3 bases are TGTGCCAGCAGCCCCCTTGCGGGGGGCTTTAATGAGCAGTTCTTC. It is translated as CASSPLAGGFNEQFF.

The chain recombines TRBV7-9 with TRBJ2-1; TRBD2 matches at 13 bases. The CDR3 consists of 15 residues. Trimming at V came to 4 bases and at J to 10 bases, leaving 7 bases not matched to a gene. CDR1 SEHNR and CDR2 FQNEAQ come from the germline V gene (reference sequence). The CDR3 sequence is CASSSGLAGYGEQFF. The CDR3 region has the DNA TGTGCCAGCAGCTCGGGACTAGCGGGATATGGGGAGCAGTTCTTC.

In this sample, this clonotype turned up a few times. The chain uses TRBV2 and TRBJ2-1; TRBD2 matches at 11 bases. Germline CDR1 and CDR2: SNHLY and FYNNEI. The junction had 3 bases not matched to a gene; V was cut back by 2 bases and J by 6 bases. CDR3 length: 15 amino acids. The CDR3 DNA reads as TGTGCCAGCAGTGAAACTAGCGGGAGCCGCAATGAGCAGTTCTTC. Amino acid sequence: CASSETSGSRNEQFF.

This CDR3 is CASSSGLAGGSSYEQYF. For the CDR3, the DNA is TGTGCCAGCAGCTCGGGACTAGCGGGAGGGAGCTCCTACGAGCAGTACTTC. The chain combines TRBV5-4 with TRBJ2-7, with 16 bases identical to TRBD2. This CDR3 has 17 residues. V was clipped by 3 bases and J by 0 bases; unmatched bases: 3. From germline, CDR1 is SGHNT and CDR2 YYREEE (reference sequence).